Following are 3 T cell receptor beta chains from one sample sequenced in a study of blood T cell repertoires in COVID-19. Profiled with immunoSEQ multiplex PCR; TCRdb holds only in-frame clones, not every one. The sample consists of fewer than 350,000 clones, around 89% of them appearing once. The sample taken for sequencing was PBMCs or T cells enriched from blood (not recorded which). The receptors were sampled from a woman in her 30s with acute COVID-19.

The chain has TRBV9 and TRBJ2-7, with a weak D call TRBD2 (6 bases). With 7 bases removed from V and 1 base from J, the gap between germline ends came to 18 bases. This CDR3 region has 15 residues. CDR1 is SGDLS and CDR2 is YYNGEE in the germline V gene. CDR3 in DNA: TGTGCCAGCTCCCCGTCTGGGCGGGGATCCTACGAGCAGTACTTC. Translating gives CASSPSGRGSYEQYF.

This rearrangement joins TRBV28 to TRBJ2-2, with D possibly being TRBD2 (6 bases). The CDR3 totals 15 residues. The germline CDR1 and CDR2 sequences are MDHEN and SYDVKM. Trimming shortened V by 4 bases and J by 6 bases, and 15 bases separated the two germline ends. The CDR3 region has the DNA TGTGCCAGCAGTTGGGCCCTAGCGCACCCCGGGGAGCTGTTTTTT. Encoded protein: CASSWALAHPGELFF.

The chain combines TRBV2 with TRBJ2-6; D possibly corresponds to TRBD1 (6 bases). CDR3 length: 14 amino acids. CDR1 and CDR2 (germline): SNHLY, FYNNEI. Trimming shortened V by 5 bases and J by 4 bases, and 9 bases separated the two germline ends. In DNA, the CDR3 is TGTGCCAGCAGTTCAGGGGTCGGGGCCAACGTCCTGACTTTC. This encodes CASSSGVGANVLTF.